The 5 T cell receptor beta chains presented below share a single source sample, sequenced in a study of blood T cell repertoires in COVID-19. Clones were sequenced by immunoSEQ multiplex PCR, and TCRdb holds only the in-frame ones, with some missing. The table lists 150,000 or so clones, about four fifths of them singletons. What was sequenced was peripheral blood. All receptors come from a woman between 55 and 75 years old with acute or convalescent COVID-19.

Note on this clone: Different DNA sequences within this sample yield the same CDR3. The V call is TRBV6-5, the J call TRBJ2-7, with D maybe TRBD1 (6 bases). The germline gives CDR1 MNHEY, CDR2 SVGAGI. V lost 1 base and J 3 bases, leaving 10 bases between the germline ends. The length of the CDR3 is 14 residues. CDR3 protein: CASSYFSRGYEQYF. The CDR3 DNA reads TGTGCCAGCAGTTACTTTTCCAGGGGCTACGAGCAGTACTTC.

As to this clone: Other DNA variants within this sample encode the same CDR3. This sequence joins TRBV7-2 and TRBJ1-5; TRBD1 matches at 7 bases. This CDR3 region has 14 residues. Germline CDR1 is SGHTA and CDR2 is FQGNSA. With V trimmed by 4 bases and J by 4 bases, 4 bases remained unmatched. CDR3 in amino acids: CASSSRQGNQPQHF. Here the CDR3 DNA reads TGTGCCAGCAGCTCCAGACAGGGTAATCAGCCCCAGCATTTT.

The J gene is TRBJ1-2, the V gene TRBV27, with TRBD1 as a possible D gene (6 bases). CDR1 and CDR2 from the germline V gene are MNHEY and SMNVEV (reference sequence). Trimming shortened V by 5 bases and J by 0 bases, and 13 bases separated the two germline ends. The length of the CDR3 is 15 residues. CDR3 sequence reads: CASSPQQGTNYGYTF. In DNA, the CDR3 is TGTGCCAGCAGTCCACAACAGGGTACTAACTATGGCTACACCTTC.

The chain recombines TRBV28 with TRBJ1-5; TRBD1 might be the D (5 bases). Per the germline V gene, CDR1 is MDHEN and CDR2 is SYDVKM. The CDR3 covers 15 residues. V lost 10 bases and J 0 bases, leaving 16 bases between the germline ends. In nucleotides, the CDR3 is TGTGCCACCCGATTTAGGGGTTCTAGCAATCAGCCCCAGCATTTT. Translation gives CATRFRGSSNQPQHF.

In the case of this clone: Mismatch with germline at one junction end may stem from a read error. The gene calls are TRBV7-7 and TRBJ2-7, with 7 bases identical to TRBD2. Germline V lookup: CDR1 SSHAT, CDR2 FNYEAQ (reference sequence). This CDR3 is built from 15 residues. The CDR3 loop reads CASSSQAQRGAEQYF. The DNA for the CDR3 is TGTGCTAGCAGCTCCCAGGCCCAGCGGGGAGCCGAGCAGTACTTC.